The clone carrying this T cell receptor beta chain has just a few counts. V was clipped by 10 bases and J by 4 bases, with 10 bases between them. CDR3 length: 11 amino acids. Germline V gives CDR1 PRHDT, CDR2 FYEKMQ (reference sequence). This specimen belongs to a study of cytomegalovirus exposure and HLA in healthy donors. It was with 60 Vbeta and 13 Jbeta primers that the PCR ran. Clones were read by immunoSEQ multiplex PCR, and TCRdb kept only the in-frame ones, dropping some. The top ten clones hold 3.5% to 5% of a sample with about 130,000 clones, 10% of them seen once. The origin of this receptor is a woman aged 18-35 years in good health and CMV-seropositive. Specimen: PBMCs. V and J are TRBV13 and TRBJ1-2, with a weak D call TRBD1 (6 bases). CDR3 in amino acids: CAIKGGYGYTF. The CDR3 coding sequence is TGTGCCATCAAAGGGGGCTATGGCTACACCTTC.